A single sample gave rise to the 9 T cell receptor beta chains below, sequenced in a study of human thymus T cells. The method was immunoSEQ multiplex PCR; TCRdb's version includes in-frame clones alone and lacks a portion of them. This table holds over 35,000 clones, approximately 93% found once. The sequenced material came from blood. These TCRs come from a boy in the first two years of life with a congenital heart defect but otherwise immunologically healthy.

Regarding this clone: At the DNA level, this CDR3 is encoded by other sequences in the same sample as well. The chain uses TRBV2 and TRBJ1-1, with 7 bases lining up with TRBD1. Germline-derived CDR1 and CDR2 are SNHLY and FYNNEI. The CDR3 is 13 amino acids. V lost 4 bases, J lost 1 base, and 0 bases stayed unmatched. In nucleotides, the CDR3 is TGTGCCAGCAGTGGACAGGGGAACACTGAAGCTTTCTTT. Residues: CASSGQGNTEAFF.

The genes are TRBV11-1 and TRBJ1-2, with D tentatively TRBD1 (5 bases). V was shortened by 1 base and J by 2 bases, with 8 bases between the two germline ends. CDR3 length: 14 amino acids. Germline CDR1 is SGHAT and CDR2 is FQDESV (reference sequence). CDR3 loop: CASSLDPGNYGYTF. The CDR3 DNA reads TGTGCCAGCAGCTTAGATCCAGGGAACTATGGCTACACCTTC.

This chain links TRBV5-4 with TRBJ1-1, with 7 bases that match TRBD1. Looked up from germline, CDR1 is SGHNT and CDR2 is YYREEE (reference sequence). This CDR3 has 13 amino acids. V lost 9 bases and J lost 3; bases outside the gene matches: 8. CDR3 DNA sequence: TGTGCCACCACCCAGGGGGGCTACACTGAAGCTTTCTTT. As protein: CATTQGGYTEAFF.

The V and J genes are TRBV30 and TRBJ1-2; D remains ambiguous. The germline V gene encodes CDR1 GTSNPN and CDR2 SVGIG (reference sequence). The CDR3 loop spans 12 amino acids. Trimming stripped 0 bases from V and 3 bases from J, with 5 bases between. As DNA, the CDR3 is TGTGCCTGGAGTGTAATCGACTATGGCTACACCTTC. Protein sequence: CAWSVIDYGYTF.

The rearrangement uses TRBV11-2 and TRBJ2-1; no definite D call. From germline, CDR1 is SGHAT and CDR2 FQNNGV. Between the trimmed V and J ends, which lost 0 bases and 13 bases, there was a span of 13 bases. This CDR3 comprises 13 residues. CDR3 in amino acids: CASSLEVIAEQFF. The CDR3 DNA sequence: TGTGCCAGCAGCTTAGAAGTTATCGCGGAACAGTTCTTC.

The chain joins TRBV7-9 to TRBJ1-5; D ambiguous. Germline V lookup: CDR1 SEHNR, CDR2 FQNEAQ (reference sequence). The CDR3 totals 13 residues. Trimming took off 2 bases at V and 5 bases at J, with 7 bases between the two ends. The CDR3 DNA follows: TGTGCCAGCAGCTTAAAGGGCGATCAGCCCCAGCATTTT. Its translation: CASSLKGDQPQHF.

The chain combines TRBV27 with TRBJ2-2; possible D gene TRBD1, 6 bases. The CDR3 sequence is 12 residues long. Germline CDR1 is MNHEY and CDR2 is SMNVEV (reference sequence). V dropped 6 bases and J dropped 6 bases, with 8 bases sitting between them. This CDR3 is CASSQGPGELFF. In DNA, the CDR3 is TGTGCCAGCAGCCAGGGGCCCGGGGAGCTGTTTTTT.

This chain joins TRBV6-1 and TRBJ1-1, with 7 bases aligning to TRBD1. The CDR3 covers 12 residues. Germline values: CDR1 MNHNS, CDR2 SASEGT. The V gene end was trimmed by 6 bases and the J gene end by 4 bases; junction bases not matched to a gene: 2. The DNA of the CDR3 is TGTGCCAGCAGCAGGGGGGGCACTGAAGCTTTCTTT. This codes for CASSRGGTEAFF.

V is TRBV5-1 and J is TRBJ2-7; D may correspond to TRBD1 or TRBD2 (5 bases each). The CDR3 totals 15 residues. Germline V lookup: CDR1 SGHRS, CDR2 YFSETQ. V shed 1 base and J shed 0 bases, with 11 bases lying between them. The CDR3 sequence: CASSLFGTVSYEQYF. The CDR3 coding sequence is TGCGCCAGCAGCTTGTTTGGGACCGTCTCCTACGAGCAGTACTTC.